This entry describes one T cell receptor (beta chain). TCRdb's copy holds only in-frame clones and misses some; the assay was immunoSEQ multiplex PCR. In the table there are more than 300,000 clones, around 89% of which are singletons. The data were taken from a study of Ad26.COV2.S vaccination and SARS-CoV-2 variants. Treatment: roughly 19 received Ad26.COV2.S at low or high dose, single or two shots; about 5 received placebo; per-sample allocation not given. It was on day 63 after the first vaccine or placebo injection that samples were taken. Its platform was an Ad26 vector, and its expressed antigen was Wuhan-strain SARS-CoV-2 spike. V lost 0 bases and J lost 2, with 7 bases in between. There are 15 residues in the CDR3. Germline V lookup: CDR1 SGHTA, CDR2 FQGNSA.

The sample consisted of peripheral blood, taken in a trial of Ad26.COV2.S vaccine versus placebo. This chain uses TRBV7-2 with TRBJ2-2; D gene uncertain. This clonotype originated in a person between 18 and 59 years old who received the Ad26.COV2.S COVID-19 vaccine or a placebo. The CDR3 protein is CASSLAAANTGELFF. CDR3 nucleotide sequence: TGTGCCAGCAGCTTAGCGGCGGCCAACACCGGGGAGCTGTTTTTT. The full variable domain, with the rest looked up from reference TRBV7-2 and TRBJ2-2, is GAGVSQSPSNKVTEKGKDVELRCDPISGHTALYWYRQSLGQGLEFLIYFQGNSAPDKSGLPSDRFSAERTGGSVSTLTIQRTQQEDSAVYLCASSLAAANTGELFFGEGSRLTVL.